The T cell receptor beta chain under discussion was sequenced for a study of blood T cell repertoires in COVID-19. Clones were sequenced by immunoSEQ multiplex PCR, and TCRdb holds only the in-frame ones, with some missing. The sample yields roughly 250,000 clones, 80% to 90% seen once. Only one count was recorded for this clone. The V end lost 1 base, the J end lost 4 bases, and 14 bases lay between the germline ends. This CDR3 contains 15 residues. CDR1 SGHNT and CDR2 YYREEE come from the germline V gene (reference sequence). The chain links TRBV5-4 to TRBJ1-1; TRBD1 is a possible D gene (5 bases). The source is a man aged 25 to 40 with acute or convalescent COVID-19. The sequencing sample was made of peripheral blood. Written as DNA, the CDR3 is TGTGCCAGCAGCTTGTCAACAGAAAGGGGCACTGAAGCTTTCTTT. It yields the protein CASSLSTERGTEAFF.